This TCR beta chain was documented in a study of beta chain features in type 1 diabetes. There are 16 residues in the CDR3. The V gene lost 2 bases and the J gene lost 0 bases, with 8 bases spanning the gap. The germline CDR1 and CDR2 sequences are SGHTA and FQGTGA. The authors reverse transcribed all of the isolated RNA, so sequencing captured expressed TCRB transcripts. The assay was immunoSEQ multiplex PCR, and TCRdb's table has in-frame clones only and misses some. The sample includes 250,000 to 400,000 clones, 14% seen only once; the top ten take roughly 6.7%. The sequenced sample consisted of central memory CD4+ T cells from blood. The chain recombines TRBV7-3 with TRBJ2-6; D is unclear. This receptor was taken from a man aged 30 to 45 in good health. CDR3 protein: CASSLLAGSGANVLTF. In nucleotides, the CDR3 is TGTGCCAGCAGCTTATTGGCAGGCTCTGGGGCCAACGTCCTGACTTTC.